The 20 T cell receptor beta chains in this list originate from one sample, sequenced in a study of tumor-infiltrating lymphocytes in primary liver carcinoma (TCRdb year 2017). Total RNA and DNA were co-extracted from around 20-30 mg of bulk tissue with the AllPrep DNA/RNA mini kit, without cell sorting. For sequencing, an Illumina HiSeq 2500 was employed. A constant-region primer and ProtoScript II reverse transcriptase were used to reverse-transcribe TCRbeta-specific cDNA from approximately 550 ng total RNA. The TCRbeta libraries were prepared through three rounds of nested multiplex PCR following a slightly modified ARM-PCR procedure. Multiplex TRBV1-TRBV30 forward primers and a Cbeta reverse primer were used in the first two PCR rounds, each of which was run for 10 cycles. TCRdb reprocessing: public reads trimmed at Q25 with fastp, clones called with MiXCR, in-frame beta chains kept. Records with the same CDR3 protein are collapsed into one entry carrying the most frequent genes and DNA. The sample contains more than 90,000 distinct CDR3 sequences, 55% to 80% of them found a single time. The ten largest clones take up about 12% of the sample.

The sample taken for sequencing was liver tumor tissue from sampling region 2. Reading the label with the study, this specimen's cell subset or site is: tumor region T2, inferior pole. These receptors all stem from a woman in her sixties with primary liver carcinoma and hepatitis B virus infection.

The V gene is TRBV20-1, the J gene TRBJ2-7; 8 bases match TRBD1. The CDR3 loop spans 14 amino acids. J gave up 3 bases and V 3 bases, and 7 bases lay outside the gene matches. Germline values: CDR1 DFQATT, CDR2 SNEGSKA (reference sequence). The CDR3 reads CSASSGTGVYEQYF. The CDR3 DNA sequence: TGCAGTGCTAGTTCCGGGACAGGCGTCTACGAGCAGTACTTC.

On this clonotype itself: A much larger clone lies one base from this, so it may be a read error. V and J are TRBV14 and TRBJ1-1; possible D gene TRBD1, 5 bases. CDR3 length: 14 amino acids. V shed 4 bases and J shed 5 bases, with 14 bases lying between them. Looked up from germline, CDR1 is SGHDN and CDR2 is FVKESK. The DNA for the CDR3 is TGTGCCAGCAGCCGGCAAAGGGGTTATACTGAAGCTTTCTTT. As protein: CASSRQRGYTEAFF.

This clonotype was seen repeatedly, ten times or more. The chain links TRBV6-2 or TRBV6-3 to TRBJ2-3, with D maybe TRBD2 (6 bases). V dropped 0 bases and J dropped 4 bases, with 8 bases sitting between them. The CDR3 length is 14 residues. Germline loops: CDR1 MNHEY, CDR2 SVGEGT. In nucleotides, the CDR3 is TGTGCCAGCAGTTACTCGGAGGGCCCAGATACGCAGTATTTT. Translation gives CASSYSEGPDTQYF.

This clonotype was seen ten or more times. As DNA, the CDR3 is TGCGCCAGCAGCCAAGAAGGGCCTAGCGGAAGCACAGATACGCAGTATTTT. Encoded protein: CASSQEGPSGSTDTQYF. The genes are TRBV4-1 and TRBJ2-3; TRBD2 matches 7 bases. The CDR3 spans 17 residues. Germline trimming cut 0 bases from V and 0 bases from J; bases unmatched to any gene: 6. Germline V CDR1 and CDR2: MGHRA, YSYEKL.

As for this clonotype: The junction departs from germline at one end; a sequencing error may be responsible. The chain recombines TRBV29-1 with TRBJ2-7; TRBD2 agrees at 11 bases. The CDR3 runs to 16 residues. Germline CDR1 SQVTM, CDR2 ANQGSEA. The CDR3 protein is CSVTGTSGSTRDEQYF. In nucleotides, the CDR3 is TGCAGCGTAACGGGGACTAGCGGTTCTACTAGGGACGAGCAGTACTTT.

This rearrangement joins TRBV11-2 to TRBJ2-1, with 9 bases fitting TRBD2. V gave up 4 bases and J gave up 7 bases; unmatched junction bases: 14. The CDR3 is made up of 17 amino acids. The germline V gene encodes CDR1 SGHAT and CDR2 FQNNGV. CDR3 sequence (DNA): TGTGCCAGCAGCTCAGGTCTGGTAGCGGGGGAGCCGAATGAGCAGTTCTTC. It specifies CASSSGLVAGEPNEQFF. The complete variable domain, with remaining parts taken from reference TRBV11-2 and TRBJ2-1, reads EAGVAQSPRYKIIEKRQSVAFWCNPISGHATLYWYQQILGQGPKLLIQFQNNGVVDDSQLPKDRFSAERLKGVDSTLKIQPAKLEDSAVYLCASSSGLVAGEPNEQFFGPGTRLTVL.

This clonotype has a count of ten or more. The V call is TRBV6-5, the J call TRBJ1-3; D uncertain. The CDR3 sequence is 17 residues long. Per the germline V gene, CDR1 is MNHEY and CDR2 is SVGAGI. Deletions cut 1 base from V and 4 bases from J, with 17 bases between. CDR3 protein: CASSYYGLAFAGNTIYF. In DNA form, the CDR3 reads TGTGCCAGCAGTTACTACGGTCTGGCGTTCGCGGGAAACACCATATATTTT.

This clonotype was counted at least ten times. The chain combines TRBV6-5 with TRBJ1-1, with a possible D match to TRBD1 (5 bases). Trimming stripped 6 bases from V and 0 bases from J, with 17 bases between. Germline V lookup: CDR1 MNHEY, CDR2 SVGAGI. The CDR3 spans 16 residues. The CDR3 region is CASRGLRLGVNTEAFF. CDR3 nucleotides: TGTGCCAGCAGAGGACTACGTCTAGGGGTGAACACTGAAGCTTTCTTT.

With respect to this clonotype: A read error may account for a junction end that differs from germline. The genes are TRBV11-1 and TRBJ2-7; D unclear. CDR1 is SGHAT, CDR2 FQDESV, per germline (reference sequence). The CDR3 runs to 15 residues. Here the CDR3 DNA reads TGTGCCAGCAGCTTGGGCGGTACGAGGACCTACGAACAGTACTTC. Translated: CASSLGGTRTYEQYF.

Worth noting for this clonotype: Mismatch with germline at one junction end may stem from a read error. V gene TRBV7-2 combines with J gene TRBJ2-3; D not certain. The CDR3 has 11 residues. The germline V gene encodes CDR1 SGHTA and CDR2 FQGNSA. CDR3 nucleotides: TGTGCCAGCATCTTAGGAGATACGCAGTATTTT. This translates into CASILGDTQYF. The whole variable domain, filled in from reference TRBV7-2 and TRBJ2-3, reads GAGVSQSPSNKVTEKGKDVELRCDPISGHTALYWYRQSLGQGLEFLIYFQGNSAPDKSGLPSDRFSAERTGGSVSTLTIQRTQQEDSAVYLCASILGDTQYFGPGTRLTVL.

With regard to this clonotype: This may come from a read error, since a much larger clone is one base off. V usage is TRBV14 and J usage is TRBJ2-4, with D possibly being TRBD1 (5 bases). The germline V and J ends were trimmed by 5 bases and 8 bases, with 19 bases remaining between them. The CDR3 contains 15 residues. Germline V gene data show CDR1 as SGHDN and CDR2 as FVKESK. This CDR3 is CASSDTRARGYIQYF. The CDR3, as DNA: TGTGCCAGCAGCGACACCAGGGCGCGTGGATACATTCAGTACTTC.

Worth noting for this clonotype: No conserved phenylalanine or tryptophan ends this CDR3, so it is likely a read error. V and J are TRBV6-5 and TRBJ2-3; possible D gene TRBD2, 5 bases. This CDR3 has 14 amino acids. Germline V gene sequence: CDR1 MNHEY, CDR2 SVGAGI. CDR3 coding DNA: TGTGCCAGCGCTGGGAGTTCAAGCACAAATACGCAGTATTCT. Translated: CASAGSSSTNTQYS.

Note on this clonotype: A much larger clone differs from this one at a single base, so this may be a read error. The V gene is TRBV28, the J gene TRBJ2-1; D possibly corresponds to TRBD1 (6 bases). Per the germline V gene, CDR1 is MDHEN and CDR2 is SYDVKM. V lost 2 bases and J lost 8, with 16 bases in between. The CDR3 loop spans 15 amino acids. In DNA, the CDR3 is TGTGCCAGCAGTTTAGGGGACATGGTGGAGGATGAGCAGTTCTTC. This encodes CASSLGDMVEDEQFF.

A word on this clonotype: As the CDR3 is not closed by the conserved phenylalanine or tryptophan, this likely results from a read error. The CDR3 spells CVSSPGTGPETQYL. Here the CDR3 DNA reads TGTGTCAGCAGCCCAGGGACAGGGCCAGAGACCCAGTACTTA. The chain uses TRBV4-2 and TRBJ2-5; 9 nucleotides match TRBD1. Looked up from germline, CDR1 is LGHNA and CDR2 is YNFKEQ. This CDR3 has 14 residues.

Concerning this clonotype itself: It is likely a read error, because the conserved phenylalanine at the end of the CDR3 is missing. This CDR3 is CASGGGQGAYNEQFL. CDR3 DNA: TGTGCCAGCGGCGGGGGGCAGGGGGCCTACAATGAGCAGTTCTTA. The rearrangement uses TRBV28 and TRBJ2-1; D is perhaps TRBD2 (8 bases). CDR3 length: 15 amino acids. The V and J ends lost 8 bases and 2 bases respectively, with 16 bases between them. Germline V gene data show CDR1 as MDHEN and CDR2 as SYDVKM.

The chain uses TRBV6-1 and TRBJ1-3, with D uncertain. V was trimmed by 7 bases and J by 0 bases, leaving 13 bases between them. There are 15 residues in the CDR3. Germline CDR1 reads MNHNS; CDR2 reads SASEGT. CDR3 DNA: TGTGCCAGCAAAAAGGGCCCGAGCTCTGGAAACACCATATATTTT. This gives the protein CASKKGPSSGNTIYF.

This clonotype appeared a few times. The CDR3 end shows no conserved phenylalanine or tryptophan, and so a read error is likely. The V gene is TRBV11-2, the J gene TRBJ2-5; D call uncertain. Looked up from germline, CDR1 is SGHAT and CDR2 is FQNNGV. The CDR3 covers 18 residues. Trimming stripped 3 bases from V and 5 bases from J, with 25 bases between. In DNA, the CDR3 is TGTGCCAGCAGCTTGCTGACCGGGTCCCTGGCAAGAATGGAGACCCAGTACTCC. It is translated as CASSLLTGSLARMETQYS.

The CDR3 sequence: CASRPGASGMSYNEQFF. CDR3 nucleotide sequence: TGTGCCAGCAGGCCGGGAGCTAGCGGGATGAGTTATAATGAGCAGTTCTTC. V is TRBV12-3 or TRBV12-4 and J is TRBJ2-1; TRBD2 aligns across 9 bases. The CDR3 totals 17 residues. V gave up 6 bases and J gave up 7 bases; unmatched junction bases: 16.

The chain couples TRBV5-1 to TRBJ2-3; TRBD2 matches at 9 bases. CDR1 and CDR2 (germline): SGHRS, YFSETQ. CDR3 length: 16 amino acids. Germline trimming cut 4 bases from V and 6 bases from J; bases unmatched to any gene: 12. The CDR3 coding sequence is TGCGCCAGCAGCCGATACATAGCGGGAGTCCCCGATACGCAGTATTTT. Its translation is CASSRYIAGVPDTQYF.

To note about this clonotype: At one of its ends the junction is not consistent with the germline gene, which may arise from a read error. This CDR3 reads CTSRRETSGSTTGELFF. CDR3 nucleotide sequence: TGTACCAGCAGGCGAGAGACTAGCGGGAGCACCACAGGGGAGCTGTTTTTT. This chain connects TRBV7-9 to TRBJ2-2; 12 bases fit TRBD2. Germline-derived CDR1 and CDR2 are SEHNR and FQNEAQ (reference sequence). This CDR3 is built from 17 residues.